The 32 T cell receptor beta chains listed next were all sequenced from one sample in a study of T cell responses to AZD1222 COVID-19 vaccine. Sequenced by immunoSEQ multiplex PCR; TCRdb stores in-frame clones only, minus some. The table includes roughly 120,000 clones, 85% to 95% detected once. Specimen: peripheral blood, collected on day 0 of AZD1222 vaccination. The receptors originated from an adult in good health.

The chain is built from TRBV5-1 and TRBJ2-1; no clear D. CDR3 size: 16 residues. Germline V gene data show CDR1 as SGHRS and CDR2 as YFSETQ. Trimming stripped 0 bases from V and 4 bases from J, with 14 bases between. CDR3 region: CASSLGQAVKYNEQFF. The CDR3 DNA reads as TGCGCCAGCAGCTTGGGGCAGGCGGTAAAATACAATGAGCAGTTCTTC. Combining the CDR3 with reference TRBV5-1 and TRBJ2-1 gives the whole variable domain KAGVTQTPRYLIKTRGQQVTLSCSPISGHRSVSWYQQTPGQGLQFLFEYFSETQRNKGNFPGRFSGRQFSNSRSEMNVSTLELGDSALYLCASSLGQAVKYNEQFFGPGTRLTVL.

The chain links TRBV7-8 to TRBJ2-3, with 12 positions matching TRBD2. Germline V gives CDR1 SGHVS, CDR2 FQNEAQ. The CDR3 runs 18 residues. V was clipped by 4 bases and J by 2 bases; unmatched bases: 10. The CDR3 nucleotides are TGTGCCAGCAGCTCCGGGACTAGCGGGTTGGTACTCACAGATACGCAGTATTTT. This codes for CASSSGTSGLVLTDTQYF.

This rearrangement joins TRBV24-1 to TRBJ2-1, with D tentatively TRBD2 (6 bases). Germline V gene data show CDR1 as KGHDR and CDR2 as SFDVKD. The CDR3 totals 16 residues. V lost 5 bases to trimming and J lost 8 bases, with 21 bases between them. The CDR3 reads CATSGLSVRGSHEQFF. CDR3 in DNA: TGTGCCACCAGTGGTCTGTCGGTGCGGGGAAGCCATGAGCAGTTCTTC.

The chain carries TRBV6-5 and TRBJ1-1; 7 nucleotides match TRBD1. Germline values: CDR1 MNHEY, CDR2 SVGAGI. V lost 6 bases, J lost 0 bases, and 4 bases stayed unmatched. CDR3 length: 14 residues. The CDR3: CASSRGQMNTEAFF. CDR3 coding DNA: TGTGCCAGCAGCCGGGGACAGATGAACACTGAAGCTTTCTTT.

V usage is TRBV28 and J usage is TRBJ1-2, with no clear D. V was trimmed by 9 bases and J by 8 bases, leaving 10 bases between them. The CDR3 covers 10 residues. In germline, CDR1 is MDHEN, CDR2 SYDVKM. CDR3 protein: CASLKGGYTF. The CDR3 DNA reads TGTGCCAGTCTTAAGGGAGGCTACACCTTC.

The V and J genes are TRBV7-2 and TRBJ1-1; D gene unclear. Looked up from germline, CDR1 is SGHTA and CDR2 is FQGNSA. CDR3 length: 16 amino acids. V gave up 1 base and J gave up 1 base, with 13 bases separating them. CDR3 residues: CASSLGSPGENTEAFF. DNA of the CDR3: TGTGCCAGCAGCTTAGGGTCGCCGGGAGAGAACACTGAAGCTTTCTTT.

This clone was observed a handful of times. The chain has TRBV3-1 (or the pseudogene TRBV3-2) and TRBJ1-6; D is undetermined. The V end lost 0 bases, the J end lost 13 bases, and 16 bases lay between the germline ends. Germline CDR1 is LGHDT and CDR2 is YNNKEL (reference sequence). CDR3 length: 15 amino acids. CDR3: CASSQDHGGRGPLHF. The CDR3 nucleotides are TGTGCCAGCAGCCAAGATCACGGCGGGAGAGGTCCCCTCCACTTT.

The chain employs TRBV6-4 and TRBJ2-3; D ambiguous. Germline lookup yields CDR1 MRHNA and CDR2 SNTAGT. The V end lost 2 bases, the J end lost 0 bases, and 12 bases lay between the germline ends. The CDR3 consists of 16 residues. CDR3 nucleotides: TGTGCCAGCAGTGACCCCTTAAGCCCAAGCACAGATACGCAGTATTTT. It encodes CASSDPLSPSTDTQYF.

This clone was seen more than once but under ten times. The chain joins TRBV6-5 to TRBJ2-1; maybe TRBD1 (6 bases). Germline loops: CDR1 MNHEY, CDR2 SVGAGI. Trimming cost V 5 bases and J 6 bases, with 17 bases left between them. This CDR3 has 15 amino acids. The CDR3 region is CASSTLTGSGNEQFF. The CDR3 DNA follows: TGTGCCAGCAGTACCCTTACAGGGTCCGGCAATGAGCAGTTCTTC.

The chain couples TRBV5-1 to TRBJ1-1, with TRBD1 matching 7 bases. The CDR3 has 15 amino acids. CDR1 is SGHRS, CDR2 YFSETQ, per germline. V was clipped by 3 bases and J by 5 bases; unmatched bases: 10. Written as DNA, the CDR3 is TGCGCCAGCAGCTCGGGGCAGGGGGGACCAACTGAAGCTTTCTTT. It is translated as CASSSGQGGPTEAFF.

The chain recombines TRBV28 with TRBJ2-1, with TRBD2 matching over 14 bases. This CDR3 has 15 amino acids. V lost 6 bases and J lost 9; bases outside the gene matches: 7. The germline CDR1 and CDR2 sequences are MDHEN and SYDVKM. CDR3 sequence reads: CASRRTGTSGSEQFF. DNA for the CDR3: TGTGCCAGCAGACGGACCGGGACTAGCGGGAGTGAGCAGTTCTTC.

V usage is TRBV5-1 and J usage is TRBJ2-3; TRBD2 matches 8 bases. CDR1 and CDR2 from the germline V gene are SGHRS and YFSETQ. The CDR3 totals 15 residues. J lost 1 base, V lost 0 bases, and 1 base had no gene match. CDR3: CASSLGRGGTDTQYF. The CDR3 bases are TGCGCCAGCAGCTTGGGGCGGGGGGGCACAGATACGCAGTATTTT.

The chain is built from TRBV27 and TRBJ1-2, with 7 positions matching TRBD1. V gave up 5 bases and J gave up 7 bases; unmatched junction bases: 19. CDR1 is MNHEY and CDR2 is SMNVEV in the germline V gene (reference sequence). The CDR3 is made up of 17 amino acids. DNA for the CDR3: TGTGCCAGCAGTCCCTGGTCCCACACAGGGGATGGGGCTGGCTACACCTTC. Translating it yields CASSPWSHTGDGAGYTF.

The chain has TRBV28 and TRBJ1-2; 7 nucleotides agree with TRBD1. This CDR3 spans 12 amino acids. Germline CDR1 MDHEN, CDR2 SYDVKM. V was pared by 5 bases and J by 7 bases, with 4 bases of the junction left unmatched. The CDR3 DNA follows: TGTGCCAGCAGTCAGAACAGGGGTGGCTACACCTTC. Translated, it gives CASSQNRGGYTF.

The rearrangement joins TRBV19 to TRBJ2-2, with a weak D call TRBD2 (6 bases). Trimming shortened V by 5 bases and J by 4 bases, and 14 bases separated the two germline ends. Germline values: CDR1 LNHDA, CDR2 SQIVND (reference sequence). The CDR3 runs 15 residues. The CDR3 region has the DNA TGTGCCAGTAGTTCCCGGGGGTTAGGCACCGGGGAGCTGTTTTTT. This translates into CASSSRGLGTGELFF.

This clone was seen only once. The V and J genes are TRBV5-1 and TRBJ2-2; D possibly corresponds to TRBD1 (6 bases). Trimming removed 7 bases from V and 6 bases from J, with 10 bases in between. The CDR3 has 12 residues. CDR1 is SGHRS and CDR2 is YFSETQ in the germline V gene. CDR3 amino acids: CASHRAAGELFF. CDR3 coding DNA: TGCGCCAGCCACAGGGCGGCCGGGGAGCTGTTTTTT.

The rearrangement uses TRBV20-1 and TRBJ1-2; a possible D gene is TRBD1 (5 bases). V shed 3 bases and J shed 4 bases, with 12 bases lying between them. CDR3 length equals 13 residues. Germline lookup yields CDR1 DFQATT and CDR2 SNEGSKA (reference sequence). The CDR3 bases are TGCAGTGCTAGTATGGGGCCAGGCTATGGCTACACCTTC. This sequence encodes CSASMGPGYGYTF.

This clone appeared once. V is TRBV19 and J is TRBJ1-2, with 11 bases that match TRBD1. V lost 1 base, J lost 6 bases, and 7 bases stayed unmatched. This CDR3 is built from 16 residues. Germline-derived CDR1 and CDR2 are LNHDA and SQIVND (reference sequence). CDR3 DNA: TGTGCCAGTAGTATAGCGGACAGGGGGCGCATTGATGGCTACACCTTC. This gives the protein CASSIADRGRIDGYTF.

Comment on this clone: In the same sample, other DNA sequences code for this CDR3. The chain has TRBV12-3 or TRBV12-4 and TRBJ1-2; the D is unclear. Trimming shortened V by 1 base and J by 4 bases, and 7 bases separated the two germline ends. This CDR3 comprises 13 residues. The CDR3 region is CASSLGQFYGYTF. The CDR3 coding sequence is TGTGCCAGCAGTTTAGGGCAGTTCTATGGCTACACCTTC.

The V call is TRBV28, the J call TRBJ2-1; 9 nucleotides align to TRBD1. V lost 6 bases, J lost 4 bases, and 7 bases stayed unmatched. The length of the CDR3 is 15 residues. The germline V gene has CDR1 MDHEN and CDR2 SYDVKM. The DNA of the CDR3 is TGTGCCAGCAGACGAACCGGGACAGGGTACAATGAGCAGTTCTTC. Encoded protein: CASRRTGTGYNEQFF. The variable domain in full, with the rest retrieved from reference TRBV28 and TRBJ2-1, is DVKVTQSSRYLVKRTGEKVFLECVQDMDHENMFWYRQDPGLGLRLIYFSYDVKMKEKGDIPEGYSVSREKKERFSLILESASTNQTSMYLCASRRTGTGYNEQFFGPGTRLTVL.

The J gene is TRBJ2-6, the V gene TRBV7-3; D gene unclear. Germline V gives CDR1 SGHTA, CDR2 FQGTGA. Trimming stripped 5 bases from V and 0 bases from J, with 5 bases between. The CDR3 is 14 amino acids. The CDR3 DNA reads TGTGCCAGCAGCGTCAGCTCTGGGGCCAACGTCCTGACTTTC. Residues: CASSVSSGANVLTF. Full variable domain (remainder filled in from reference TRBV7-3 and TRBJ2-6): GAGVSQTPSNKVTEKGKYVELRCDPISGHTALYWYRQSLGQGPEFLIYFQGTGAADDSGLPNDRFFAVRPEGSVSTLKIQRTERGDSAVYLCASSVSSGANVLTFGAGSRLTVL.

V usage is TRBV13 and J usage is TRBJ1-4; a weak D match, TRBD1 (6 bases). The germline gives CDR1 PRHDT, CDR2 FYEKMQ (reference sequence). Trimming stripped 1 base from V and 0 bases from J, with 12 bases between. The CDR3 length is 17 residues. As DNA, the CDR3 is TGTGCCAGCAGCTTAGAGGGCAGGGGTGCAACTAATGAAAAACTGTTTTTT. The encoded protein is CASSLEGRGATNEKLFF.

The V and J genes are TRBV5-1 and TRBJ2-2, with 14 bases lining up with TRBD2. The J segment lost 5 bases and the V segment lost 4 bases, leaving 10 bases of the junction unmatched. Per germline, CDR1 SGHRS and CDR2 YFSETQ. CDR3 size: 18 residues. DNA of the CDR3: TGCGCCAGCAGCCCTACCGGGACTAGCGGGGGCCAGACCGGGGAGCTGTTTTTT. Translating gives CASSPTGTSGGQTGELFF.

The rearrangement uses TRBV19 and TRBJ1-5; D not resolved. The germline gives CDR1 LNHDA, CDR2 SQIVND (reference sequence). The length of the CDR3 is 12 residues. V shed 3 bases and J shed 7 bases, with 7 bases lying between them. The CDR3 sequence is CASSMGLQPQHF. The CDR3 DNA follows: TGTGCCAGTAGTATGGGCCTCCAGCCCCAGCATTTT.

The chain recombines TRBV10-3 with TRBJ1-5; 7 bases line up with TRBD1. Trimming took 6 bases from V and 1 from J; bases not matched to a gene: 6. The CDR3 has 15 residues. Germline CDR1 reads ENHRY; CDR2 reads SYGVKD. CDR3 residues: CAISGQAGSNQPQHF. DNA of the CDR3: TGTGCCATCAGCGGACAGGCTGGGAGCAATCAGCCCCAGCATTTT.

The table lists this clone with a few counts. The genes are TRBV5-5 and TRBJ2-7; D possibly corresponds to TRBD1 (6 bases). Trimming removed 1 base at V and 6 bases at J, with 11 bases between. Germline assignment: CDR1 SGHKS and CDR2 YYEKEE (reference sequence). The CDR3 contains 13 residues. The CDR3 reads CASSLFRGREQYF. CDR3 in DNA: TGTGCCAGCAGCTTGTTCAGGGGTCGCGAGCAGTACTTC.

The CDR3 nucleotides read TGTGCCAGTAGTATAGAAGGGACACCCGATGGGCAAGAGACCCAGTACTTC. The encoded protein is CASSIEGTPDGQETQYF. J is TRBJ2-5 and V is TRBV19, with D perhaps matching TRBD1 (6 bases). The CDR3 contains 17 residues. V shed 0 bases and J shed 2 bases, with 16 bases lying between them. Germline V gene data show CDR1 as LNHDA and CDR2 as SQIVND (reference sequence).

The count of this clone is one. This chain uses TRBV4-1 with TRBJ1-6; a possible D gene is TRBD1 (5 bases). CDR3 length: 14 residues. V was shortened by 4 bases and J by 9 bases, with 13 bases between the two germline ends. The germline V gene encodes CDR1 MGHRA and CDR2 YSYEKL. CDR3 nucleotide sequence: TGCGCCAGCAGCCTGGGGCCTACGGTTTCACCCCTCCACTTT. Translation gives CASSLGPTVSPLHF.

V and J are TRBV29-1 and TRBJ2-3, with 11 bases lining up with TRBD1. After removal of 7 bases from V and 2 bases from J, the junction contained 8 bases not matched to a gene. CDR1 SQVTM and CDR2 ANQGSEA come from the germline V gene. CDR3 length equals 15 residues. CDR3 loop: CSAQGTGGVTDTQYF. The CDR3 bases are TGCAGCGCCCAAGGGACAGGGGGTGTCACAGATACGCAGTATTTT.

The CDR3 DNA reads as TGTGCCAGTAGTCCCTCGGGACTAGAGGGAGAGACCCAGTACTTC. This sequence encodes CASSPSGLEGETQYF. V is TRBV19 and J is TRBJ2-5; 8 bases are shared with TRBD2. Trimming took 5 bases from V and 4 from J; bases not matched to a gene: 9. CDR1 and CDR2 from the germline V gene are LNHDA and SQIVND (reference sequence). This CDR3 comprises 15 residues.

The J gene is TRBJ1-5, the V gene TRBV19; perhaps TRBD1 as D (5 bases). There are 16 residues in the CDR3. Germline V gene sequence: CDR1 LNHDA, CDR2 SQIVND (reference sequence). V dropped 6 bases and J dropped 2 bases, with 17 bases sitting between them. The CDR3 protein is CASRVLRGTRNQPQHF. For the CDR3, the DNA is TGTGCCAGTAGGGTGCTCCGGGGCACTCGCAATCAGCCCCAGCATTTT.

The rearrangement uses TRBV12-3 or TRBV12-4 and TRBJ1-5; D is undetermined. This CDR3 comprises 12 residues. V gave up 8 bases and J gave up 0 bases, with 5 bases separating them. The CDR3 loop reads CASGDSNQPQHF. The DNA for the CDR3 is TGTGCCAGCGGGGATAGCAATCAGCCCCAGCATTTT.